The TCR beta chain described here comes from a study of cytomegalovirus exposure and HLA in healthy donors. Each donor was healthy, and each was a bone marrow donor. The germline V gene has CDR1 LGHNT and CDR2 FRNRAP. The CDR3 sequence is 14 residues long. Amplification used 60 Vbeta primers and 13 Jbeta primers. The table came from immunoSEQ multiplex PCR; TCRdb's copy has only in-frame clones and leaves some out. The sample lists 150,000 to 200,000 clones; over 75% were seen once. The sequenced sample was PBMCs. This sequence was found in a girl less than two years old in good health and CMV-seronegative. The chain couples TRBV12-5 to TRBJ2-5, with D perhaps TRBD2 (6 bases). The DNA end is more similar to TRBJ2-7, so the J call may be wrong. CDR3 residues: CASGLSRGTYEQYF. Here the CDR3 DNA reads TGTGCTAGTGGTTTGAGTCGGGGGACCTACGAGCAGTACTTC.